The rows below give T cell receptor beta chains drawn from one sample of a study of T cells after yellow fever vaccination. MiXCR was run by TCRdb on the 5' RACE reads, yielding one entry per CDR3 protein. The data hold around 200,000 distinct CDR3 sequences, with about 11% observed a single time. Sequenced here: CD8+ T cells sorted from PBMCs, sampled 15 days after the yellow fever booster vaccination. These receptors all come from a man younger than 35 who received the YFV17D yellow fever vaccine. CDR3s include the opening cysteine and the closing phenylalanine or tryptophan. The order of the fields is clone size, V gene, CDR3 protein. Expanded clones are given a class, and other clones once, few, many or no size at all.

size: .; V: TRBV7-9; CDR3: CASSSPDGGGANEQFF
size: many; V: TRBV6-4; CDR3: CASSDSSTSGGTDTQYF
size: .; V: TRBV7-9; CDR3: CASSLVSAPVTNYGYTF
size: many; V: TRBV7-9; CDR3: CASSFQDSLGETQYF
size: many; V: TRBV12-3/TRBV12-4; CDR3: CASTAVGNQPQHF
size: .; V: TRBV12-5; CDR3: CASGGEDNEQFF
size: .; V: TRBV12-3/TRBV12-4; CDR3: CASGDRGNTGELFF
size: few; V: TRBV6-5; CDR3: CASSQTSRGGPYNEQFF
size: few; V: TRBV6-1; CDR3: CASSPRGQGVDTQYF
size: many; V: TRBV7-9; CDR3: CASSLAGASGYNEQFF
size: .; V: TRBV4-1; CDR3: CASSQGPGEWEQFF
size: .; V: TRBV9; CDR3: CASSVGGLPGEELFF
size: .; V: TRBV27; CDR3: CTSSFLEKGPLAVTQYF
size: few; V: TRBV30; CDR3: CAWGDSGANVLTF
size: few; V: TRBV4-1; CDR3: CASSYRAGVPSGANVLTF
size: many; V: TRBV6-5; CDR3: CASSFRDRGRGELFF
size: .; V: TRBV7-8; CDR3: CASSLDLSQTSGGANYNEQFF
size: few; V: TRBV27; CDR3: CASSYGVRTEAFF
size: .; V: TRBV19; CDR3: CASSIDSGAMNTEAFF
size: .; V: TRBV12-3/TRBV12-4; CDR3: CSAGVTDTQYF
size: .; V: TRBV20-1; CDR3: CSARVTGLTYEQYF
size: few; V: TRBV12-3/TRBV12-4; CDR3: CASSRGSGAQETQYF
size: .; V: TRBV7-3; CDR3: CASSSQGTDTQYF